Given below is one T cell receptor (beta chain) in context. Clones were read by immunoSEQ multiplex PCR, and TCRdb kept only the in-frame ones, dropping some. The sample includes over a million clones, roughly 95% of them seen just once. These data come from a study of shared clonotypes between healthy human individuals. The sequence was collected from a young man in good health. The sequenced sample was naive CD4+ T cells sorted from blood. The subset here: CD45RA+ positively selected.

For the CDR3, the DNA is TGTGCCAGCAGTGAAACGTGGAGGCAGGGGGGAGGAAACACCATATATTTT. This gives the protein CASSETWRQGGGNTIYF. The chain couples TRBV6-1 to TRBJ1-3; 7 nucleotides line up with TRBD1. Trimming took 2 bases from V and 4 from J; bases not matched to a gene: 11. Germline-derived CDR1 and CDR2 are MNHNS and SASEGT. The length of the CDR3 is 17 residues.